These 5 T cell receptor beta chains share one sample of origin, sequenced in a study of blood T cell repertoires in COVID-19. Repertoires were generated with immunoSEQ multiplex PCR, while TCRdb's copy carries only in-frame clones and drops some. Of 210,000 or so clones in the sample, 80% to 90% were seen once. Sequenced input: PBMCs or T cells enriched from blood (not recorded which). Receptors originate from a woman aged 45-59 years in a cohort exposed to, infected with or recovered from COVID-19 (not recorded which).

The chain carries TRBV4-3 and TRBJ2-5, with D perhaps TRBD1 (6 bases). V lost 3 bases, J lost 1 base, and 12 bases lay in between. This CDR3 has 15 residues. Germline CDR1 is LGHNA and CDR2 is YSLEER. The CDR3 loop reads CASSQGAAIQETQYF. In DNA, the CDR3 is TGCGCCAGCAGCCAGGGGGCGGCTATCCAAGAGACCCAGTACTTC.

The chain uses TRBV5-4 and TRBJ2-7; TRBD1 might be the D (5 bases). This CDR3 contains 13 residues. Trimming left V 4 bases short and J 1 base short, with 9 bases between. CDR1 is SGHNT, CDR2 YYREEE, per germline (reference sequence). CDR3 loop: CASSTDISYEQYF. CDR3 in DNA: TGTGCCAGCAGCACGGACATTTCCTACGAGCAGTACTTC.

V usage is TRBV29-1 and J usage is TRBJ1-1, with a tentative D call TRBD1 (6 bases). Germline V gene data show CDR1 as SQVTM and CDR2 as ANQGSEA. V shed 0 bases and J shed 3 bases, with 11 bases lying between them. This CDR3 is 14 amino acids long. The CDR3 is CSVEDRGGYTEAFF. CDR3 DNA: TGCAGCGTTGAAGATCGTGGGGGCTACACTGAAGCTTTCTTT.

The chain combines TRBV5-1 with TRBJ2-2; D is perhaps TRBD1 (6 bases). The CDR3 is 15 residues long. V lost 4 bases to trimming and J lost 3 bases, with 13 bases between them. Germline values: CDR1 SGHRS, CDR2 YFSETQ. CDR3 bases: TGCGCCAGCAGCCCCCGGGACACATACACCGGGGAGCTGTTTTTT. This translates into CASSPRDTYTGELFF.

V is TRBV12-3 or TRBV12-4 and J is TRBJ2-1, with D possibly TRBD2 on 5 matching bases. The V end lost 8 bases, the J end lost 8 bases, and 10 bases lay between the germline ends. CDR3 length: 11 amino acids. CDR3 region: CASAEGHEQFF. The CDR3 region has the DNA TGTGCCAGCGCTGAGGGTCATGAGCAGTTCTTC.